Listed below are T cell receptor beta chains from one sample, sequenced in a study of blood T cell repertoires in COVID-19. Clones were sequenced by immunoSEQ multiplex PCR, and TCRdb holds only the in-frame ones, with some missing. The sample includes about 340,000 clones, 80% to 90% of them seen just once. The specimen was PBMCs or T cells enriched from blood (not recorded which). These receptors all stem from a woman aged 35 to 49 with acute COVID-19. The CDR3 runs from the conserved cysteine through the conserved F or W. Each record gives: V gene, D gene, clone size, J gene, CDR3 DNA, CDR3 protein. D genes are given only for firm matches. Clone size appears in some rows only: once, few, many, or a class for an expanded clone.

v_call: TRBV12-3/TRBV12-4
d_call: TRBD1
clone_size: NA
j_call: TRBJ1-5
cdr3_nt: TGTGCCAGCAGTGACAGGGATCAGCCCCAGCATTTT
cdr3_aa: CASSDRDQPQHF

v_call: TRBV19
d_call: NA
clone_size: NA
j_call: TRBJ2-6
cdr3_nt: TGTGCCAGTAGTACCCCGGGACAGCGGGCGTCTGGGGCCAACGTCCTGACTTTC
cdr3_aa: CASSTPGQRASGANVLTF

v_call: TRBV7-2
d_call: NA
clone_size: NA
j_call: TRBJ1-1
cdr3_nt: TGTGCCAGCAGCTCTCAGGGGCTTAAGGTTGAAGCTTTCTTT
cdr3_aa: CASSSQGLKVEAFF

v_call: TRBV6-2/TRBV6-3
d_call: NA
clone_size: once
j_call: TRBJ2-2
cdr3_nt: TGTGCCAGCAGTTATTTGGGCCGACAGTTCGTGAAAGCCGGGGAGCTGTTTTTT
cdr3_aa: CASSYLGRQFVKAGELFF

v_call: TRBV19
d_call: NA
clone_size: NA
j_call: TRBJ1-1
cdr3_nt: TGTGCCAGTAGTATGAACGGGGACACTGAAGCTTTCTTT
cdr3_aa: CASSMNGDTEAFF

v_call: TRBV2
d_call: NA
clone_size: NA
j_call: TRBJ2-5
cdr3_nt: TGTGCCAGCAGCCTCAGGGTGGACGAGACCCAGTACTTC
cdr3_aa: CASSLRVDETQYF

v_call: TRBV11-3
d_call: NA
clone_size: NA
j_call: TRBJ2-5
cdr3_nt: TGTGCCAGCAGCTTAGAGGGACAACCCCAAGAGACCCAGTACTTC
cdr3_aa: CASSLEGQPQETQYF

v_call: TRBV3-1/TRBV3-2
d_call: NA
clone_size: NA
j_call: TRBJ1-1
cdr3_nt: TGTGCCAGCAGCCAGTTACAGGGGAACACTGAAGCTTTCTTT
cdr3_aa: CASSQLQGNTEAFF

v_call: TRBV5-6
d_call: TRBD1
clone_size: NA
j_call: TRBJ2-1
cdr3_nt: TGTGCCAGCAGCCGGGGGACAGGCAAGAACAATGAGCAGTTCTTC
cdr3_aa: CASSRGTGKNNEQFF

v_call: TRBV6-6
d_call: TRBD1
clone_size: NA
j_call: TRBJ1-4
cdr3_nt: TGTGCCAGCAGTCGACCGGGACAGGGGAGTTTTGGACTGTTTTTT
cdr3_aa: CASSRPGQGSFGLFF

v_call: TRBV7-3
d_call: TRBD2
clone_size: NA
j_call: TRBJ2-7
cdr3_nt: TGTGCCAGCAGTGCTAGCGGGGGGGCCTACGAGCAGTACTTC
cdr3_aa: CASSASGGAYEQYF

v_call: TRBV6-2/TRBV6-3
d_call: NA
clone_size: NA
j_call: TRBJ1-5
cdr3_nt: TGTGCCAGCAGTTATGAGGGAATTGGCAATCAGCCCCAGCATTTT
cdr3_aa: CASSYEGIGNQPQHF

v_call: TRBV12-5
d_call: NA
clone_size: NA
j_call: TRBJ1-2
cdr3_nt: TGTGCTAGTGGCCCCAGCCCGGGGGGGCGGGGCTACACCTTC
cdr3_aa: CASGPSPGGRGYTF

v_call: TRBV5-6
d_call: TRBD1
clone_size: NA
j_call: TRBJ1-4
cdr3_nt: TGTGCCAGCAGCTCACAGGGGCGAAGAGAAAAACTGTTTTTT
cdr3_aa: CASSSQGRREKLFF

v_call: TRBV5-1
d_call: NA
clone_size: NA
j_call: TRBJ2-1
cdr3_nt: TGCGCCAGCACCCAGTTCCGGGTCGAGGGTGAGCAGTTCTTC
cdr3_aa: CASTQFRVEGEQFF

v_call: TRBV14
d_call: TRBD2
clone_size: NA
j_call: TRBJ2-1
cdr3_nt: TGTGCCAGCAGCCATTTTAGCGGGGGGTACAATGAGCAGTTCTTC
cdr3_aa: CASSHFSGGYNEQFF

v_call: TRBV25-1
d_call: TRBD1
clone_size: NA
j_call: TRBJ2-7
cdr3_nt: TGTGCCAGCGGACAGGGGGCCTCCTACGAGCAGTACTTC
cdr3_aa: CASGQGASYEQYF

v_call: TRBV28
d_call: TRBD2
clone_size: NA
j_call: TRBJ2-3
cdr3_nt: TGTGCCAGCAGTTTGTCTAGCGGGAGCGCAGATACGCAGTATTTT
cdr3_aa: CASSLSSGSADTQYF

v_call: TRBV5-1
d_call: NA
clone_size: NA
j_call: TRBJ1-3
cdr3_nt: TGCGCCAGCAGCTTGGGGCCGACAAGGACTGAAAACACCATATATTTT
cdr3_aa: CASSLGPTRTENTIYF

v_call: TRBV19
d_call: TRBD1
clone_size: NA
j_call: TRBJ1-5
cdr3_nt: TGTGCCGCCTCAAAGGGGGACAGGATGGATAATAGCAATCAGCCCCAGCATTTT
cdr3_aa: CAASKGDRMDNSNQPQHF

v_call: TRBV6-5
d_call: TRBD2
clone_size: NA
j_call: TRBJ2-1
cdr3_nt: TGTGCCAGCAGTTACTGGGGCGGGAGATTGGATGAGCAGTTCTTC
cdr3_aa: CASSYWGGRLDEQFF

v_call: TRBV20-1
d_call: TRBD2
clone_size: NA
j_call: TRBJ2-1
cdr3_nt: TGCAGTCTTTGGGGGGGGAGGGAGCAGTTCTTC
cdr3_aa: CSLWGGREQFF

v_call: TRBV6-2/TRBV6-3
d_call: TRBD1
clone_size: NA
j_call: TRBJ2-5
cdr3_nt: TGTGCCAGCAGTCGACAGGGTCTGGAGACCCAGTACTTC
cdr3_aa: CASSRQGLETQYF